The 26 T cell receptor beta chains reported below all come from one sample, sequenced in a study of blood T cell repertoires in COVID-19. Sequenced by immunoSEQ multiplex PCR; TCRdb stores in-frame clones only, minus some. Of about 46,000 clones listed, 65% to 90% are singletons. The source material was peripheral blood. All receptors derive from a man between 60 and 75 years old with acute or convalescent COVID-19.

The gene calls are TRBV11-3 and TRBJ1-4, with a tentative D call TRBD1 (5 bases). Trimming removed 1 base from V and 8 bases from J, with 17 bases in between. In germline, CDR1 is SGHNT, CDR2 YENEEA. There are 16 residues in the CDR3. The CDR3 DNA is TGTGCCAGCAGCTTAGGGTGGGCAGGGTATGAGGAAAAACTGTTTTTT. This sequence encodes CASSLGWAGYEEKLFF.

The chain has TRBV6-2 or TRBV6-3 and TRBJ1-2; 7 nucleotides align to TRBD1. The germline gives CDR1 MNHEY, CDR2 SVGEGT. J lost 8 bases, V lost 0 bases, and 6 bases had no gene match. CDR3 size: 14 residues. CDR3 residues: CASSYSGGGAGYTF. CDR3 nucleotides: TGTGCCAGCAGTTACTCAGGAGGGGGCGCCGGCTACACCTTC.

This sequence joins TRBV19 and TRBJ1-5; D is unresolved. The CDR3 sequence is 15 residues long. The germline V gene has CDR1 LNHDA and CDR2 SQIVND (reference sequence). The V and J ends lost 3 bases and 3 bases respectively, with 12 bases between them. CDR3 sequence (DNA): TGTGCCAGTAGTATCCGGGATTCCCCCAATCAGCCCCAGCATTTT. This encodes CASSIRDSPNQPQHF.

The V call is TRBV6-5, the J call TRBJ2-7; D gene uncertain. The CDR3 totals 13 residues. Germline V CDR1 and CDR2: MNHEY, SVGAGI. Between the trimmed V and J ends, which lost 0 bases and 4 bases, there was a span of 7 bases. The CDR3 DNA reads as TGTGCCAGCAGTTACTCGAATCAGTACGAGCAGTACTTC. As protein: CASSYSNQYEQYF.

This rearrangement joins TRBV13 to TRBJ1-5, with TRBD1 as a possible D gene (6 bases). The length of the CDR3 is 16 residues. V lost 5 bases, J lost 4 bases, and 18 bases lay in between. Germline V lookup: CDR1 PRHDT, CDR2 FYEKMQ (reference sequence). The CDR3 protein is CASSPGPLTGNQPQHF. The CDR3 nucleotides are TGTGCCAGCAGCCCCGGGCCCCTAACAGGGAATCAGCCCCAGCATTTT.

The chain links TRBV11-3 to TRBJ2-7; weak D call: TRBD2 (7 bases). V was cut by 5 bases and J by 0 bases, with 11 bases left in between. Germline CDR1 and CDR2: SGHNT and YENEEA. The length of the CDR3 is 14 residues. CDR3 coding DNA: TGTGCCAGCAGCCCGGGGGGCGGCTCCTACGAGCAGTACTTC. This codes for CASSPGGGSYEQYF. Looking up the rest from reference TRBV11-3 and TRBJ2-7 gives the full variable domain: EAGVVQSPRYKIIEKKQPVAFWCNPISGHNTLYWYLQNLGQGPELLIRYENEEAVDDSQLPKDRFSAERLKGVDSTLKIQPAELGDSAVYLCASSPGGGSYEQYFGPGTRLTVT.

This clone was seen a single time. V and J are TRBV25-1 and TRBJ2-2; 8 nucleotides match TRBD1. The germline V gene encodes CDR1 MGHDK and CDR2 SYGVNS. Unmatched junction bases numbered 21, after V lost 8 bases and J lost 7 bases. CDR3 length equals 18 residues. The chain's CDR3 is CASRKNTGGQLLYGELFF. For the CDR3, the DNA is TGTGCCAGCCGAAAAAACACAGGGGGACAGCTCCTCTACGGGGAGCTGTTTTTT. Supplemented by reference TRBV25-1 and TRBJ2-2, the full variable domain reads EADIYQTPRYLVIGTGKKITLECSQTMGHDKMYWYQQDPGMELHLIHYSYGVNSTEKGDLSSESTVSRIRTEHFPLTLESARPSHTSQYLCASRKNTGGQLLYGELFFGEGSRLTVL.

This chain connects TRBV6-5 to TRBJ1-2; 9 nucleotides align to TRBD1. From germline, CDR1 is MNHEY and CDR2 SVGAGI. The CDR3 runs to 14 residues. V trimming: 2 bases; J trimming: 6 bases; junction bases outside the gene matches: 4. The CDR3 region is CASSYGTGSHGYTF. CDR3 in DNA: TGTGCCAGCAGTTACGGGACAGGGTCCCATGGCTACACCTTC.

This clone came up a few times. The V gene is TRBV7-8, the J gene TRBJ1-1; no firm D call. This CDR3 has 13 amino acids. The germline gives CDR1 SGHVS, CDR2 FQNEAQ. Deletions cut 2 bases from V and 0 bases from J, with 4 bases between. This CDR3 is CASSLSLNTEAFF. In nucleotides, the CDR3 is TGTGCCAGCAGCTTAAGCTTGAACACTGAAGCTTTCTTT.

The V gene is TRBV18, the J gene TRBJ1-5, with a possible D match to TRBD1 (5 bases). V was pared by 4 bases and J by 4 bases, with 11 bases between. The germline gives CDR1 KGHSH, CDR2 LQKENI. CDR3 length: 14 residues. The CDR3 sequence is CASSLGGGNQPQHF. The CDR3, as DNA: TGTGCCAGCTCACTCGGGGGGGGGAATCAGCCCCAGCATTTT.

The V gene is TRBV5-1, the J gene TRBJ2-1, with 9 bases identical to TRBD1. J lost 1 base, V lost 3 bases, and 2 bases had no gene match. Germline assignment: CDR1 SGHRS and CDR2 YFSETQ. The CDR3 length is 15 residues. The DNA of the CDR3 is TGCGCCAGCAGCTACGGACAGGGGTCCTACAATGAGCAGTTCTTC. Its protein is CASSYGQGSYNEQFF.

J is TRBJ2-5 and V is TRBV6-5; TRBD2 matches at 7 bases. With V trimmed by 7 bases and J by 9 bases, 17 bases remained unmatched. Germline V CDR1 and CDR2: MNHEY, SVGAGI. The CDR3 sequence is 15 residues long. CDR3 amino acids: CASTPVAGGSTAQYF. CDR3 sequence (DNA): TGTGCCAGCACGCCCGTAGCGGGTGGCTCCACGGCCCAGTACTTC.

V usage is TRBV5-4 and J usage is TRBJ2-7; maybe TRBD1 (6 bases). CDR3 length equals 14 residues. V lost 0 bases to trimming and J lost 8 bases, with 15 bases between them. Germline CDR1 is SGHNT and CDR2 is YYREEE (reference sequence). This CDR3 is CASSLAGQGSKQYF. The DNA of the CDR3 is TGTGCCAGCAGCTTGGCTGGGCAGGGGAGCAAGCAGTACTTC.

The CDR3 DNA sequence: TGTGCCAGCAGTTCCTGGACGGGAAACTATGGCTACACCTTC. It is translated as CASSSWTGNYGYTF. This chain connects TRBV6-5 to TRBJ1-2; no reliable D call. CDR1 and CDR2 (germline): MNHEY, SVGAGI. Trimming stripped 4 bases from V and 2 bases from J, with 11 bases between. This CDR3 is 14 amino acids long.

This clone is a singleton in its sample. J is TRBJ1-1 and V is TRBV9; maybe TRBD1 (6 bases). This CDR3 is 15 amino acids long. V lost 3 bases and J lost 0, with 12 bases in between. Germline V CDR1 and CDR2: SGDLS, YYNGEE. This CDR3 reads CASSAPTGLNTEAFF. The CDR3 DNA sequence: TGTGCCAGCAGCGCCCCGACAGGATTGAACACTGAAGCTTTCTTT.

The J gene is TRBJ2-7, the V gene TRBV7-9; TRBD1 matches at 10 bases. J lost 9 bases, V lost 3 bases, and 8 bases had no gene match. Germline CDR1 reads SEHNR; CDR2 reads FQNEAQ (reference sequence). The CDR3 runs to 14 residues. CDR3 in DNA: TGTGCCAGCAGCTTGACCGGGACAGGGGCGGTGCAGTACTTC. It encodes CASSLTGTGAVQYF.

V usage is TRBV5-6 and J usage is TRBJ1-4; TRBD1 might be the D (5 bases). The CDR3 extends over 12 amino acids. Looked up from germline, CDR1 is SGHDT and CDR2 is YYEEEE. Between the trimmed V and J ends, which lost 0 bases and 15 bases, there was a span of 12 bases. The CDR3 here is CASSLAAGVVFF. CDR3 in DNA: TGTGCCAGCAGCTTGGCGGCGGGGGTGGTGTTTTTT.

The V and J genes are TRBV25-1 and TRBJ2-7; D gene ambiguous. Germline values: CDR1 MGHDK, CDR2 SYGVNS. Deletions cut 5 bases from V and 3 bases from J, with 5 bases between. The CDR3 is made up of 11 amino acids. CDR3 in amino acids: CASSFNYEQYF. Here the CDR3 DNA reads TGTGCCAGCAGTTTCAACTACGAGCAGTACTTC.

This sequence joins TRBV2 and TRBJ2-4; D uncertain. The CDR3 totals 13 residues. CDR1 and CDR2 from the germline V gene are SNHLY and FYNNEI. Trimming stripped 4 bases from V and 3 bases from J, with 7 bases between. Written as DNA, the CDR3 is TGTGCCAGCAGTGCAAGAGGCAAAAACATTCAGTACTTC. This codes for CASSARGKNIQYF. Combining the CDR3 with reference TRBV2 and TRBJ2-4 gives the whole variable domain EPEVTQTPSHQVTQMGQEVILRCVPISNHLYFYWYRQILGQKVEFLVSFYNNEISEKSEIFDDQFSVERPDGSNFTLKIRSTKLEDSAMYFCASSARGKNIQYFGAGTRLSVL.

The CDR3 sequence: CASSLGTGVPNSPLHF. CDR3 DNA sequence: TGTGCCAGCAGCCTCGGGACAGGGGTTCCCAATTCACCCCTCCACTTT. The chain carries TRBV14 and TRBJ1-6, with 10 positions matching TRBD1. Germline CDR1 reads SGHDN; CDR2 reads FVKESK. The length of the CDR3 is 16 residues. J lost 7 bases, V lost 4 bases, and 7 bases had no gene match.

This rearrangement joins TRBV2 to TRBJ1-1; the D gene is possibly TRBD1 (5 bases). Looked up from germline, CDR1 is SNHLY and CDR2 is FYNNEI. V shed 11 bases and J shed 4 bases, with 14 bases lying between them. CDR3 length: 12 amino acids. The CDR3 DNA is TGTGCCTCGAGGGCGGGGGGCACTGAAGCTTTCTTT. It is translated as CASRAGGTEAFF. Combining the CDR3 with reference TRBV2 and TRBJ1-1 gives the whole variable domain EPEVTQTPSHQVTQMGQEVILRCVPISNHLYFYWYRQILGQKVEFLVSFYNNEISEKSEIFDDQFSVERPDGSNFTLKIRSTKLEDSAMYFCASRAGGTEAFFGQGTRLTVV.

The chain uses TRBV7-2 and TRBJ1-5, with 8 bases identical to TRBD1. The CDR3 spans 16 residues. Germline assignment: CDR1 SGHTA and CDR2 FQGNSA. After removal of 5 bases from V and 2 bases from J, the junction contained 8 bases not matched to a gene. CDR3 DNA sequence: TGTGCCAGCAGCGGGCAGGGGGCCGGGGGCAATCAGCCCCAGCATTTT. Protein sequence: CASSGQGAGGNQPQHF.

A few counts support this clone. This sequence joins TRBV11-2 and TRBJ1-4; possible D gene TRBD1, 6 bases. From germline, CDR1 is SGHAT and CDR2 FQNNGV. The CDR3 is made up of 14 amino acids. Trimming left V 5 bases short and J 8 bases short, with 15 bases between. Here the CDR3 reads CASSPVGAREKLFF. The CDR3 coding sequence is TGTGCCAGCAGCCCAGTGGGGGCAAGAGAAAAACTGTTTTTT.

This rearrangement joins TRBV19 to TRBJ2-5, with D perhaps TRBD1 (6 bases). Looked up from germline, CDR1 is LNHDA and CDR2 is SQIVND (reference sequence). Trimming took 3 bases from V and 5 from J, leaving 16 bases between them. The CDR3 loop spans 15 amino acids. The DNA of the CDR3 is TGTGCCAGTAGTATGTTTCAGGGGCGCCGTGAGACCCAGTACTTC. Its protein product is CASSMFQGRRETQYF.

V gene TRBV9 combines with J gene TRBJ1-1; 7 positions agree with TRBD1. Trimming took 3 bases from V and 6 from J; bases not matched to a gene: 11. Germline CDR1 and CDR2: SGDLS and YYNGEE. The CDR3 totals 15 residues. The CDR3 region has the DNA TGTGCCAGCAGCGAAAAGACAGGGCAGCGTCCTGAAGCTTTCTTT. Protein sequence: CASSEKTGQRPEAFF.

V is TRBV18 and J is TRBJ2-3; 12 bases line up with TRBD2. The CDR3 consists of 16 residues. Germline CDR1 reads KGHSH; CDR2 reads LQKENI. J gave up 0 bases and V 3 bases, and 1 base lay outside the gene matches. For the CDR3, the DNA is TGTGCCAGCTCACCTACTAGCGGGGGGAGCACAGATACGCAGTATTTT. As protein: CASSPTSGGSTDTQYF.